This TCR beta chain emerged from a study of CD8+ T cells in alopecia areata (dated by TCRdb to the late 2010s). General notes on the study: Treated patients were enrolled in an open-label pilot trial of oral tofacitinib, 5 to 10 mg twice daily, for moderate-to-severe alopecia areata. Patients stayed on tofacitinib for 6 to 18 months and then had 6 months of follow-up off drug so that delayed response and recurrence could be assessed. The SALT score, which quantifies the percentage of affected scalp surface area, was used to measure disease severity in treated patients. To study T cell clonal expansion in alopecia areata, the researchers applied high-throughput TCRbeta sequencing to both the C3H/HeJ mouse model and human patients. Scalp tissue and sorted CD4+ and CD8+ peripheral blood T cells from patchy and totalis/universalis alopecia areata patients and from healthy controls were covered by human TCRbeta sequencing. Biopsies were taken from tofacitinib-treated patients at baseline and at 4 and 24 weeks of treatment, and a later scalp biopsy was taken in several of the tofacitinib-treated patients. Clonality in the scalp was compared among normal scalp (n=4), patchy alopecia areata scalp (n=8), and alopecia totalis/universalis scalp (n=8). RNA came from the PAXgene miRNA kit for fixed scalp, the miRNeasy kit for PBMCs, and the RNeasy kit for mouse skin. Amplification of TCRbeta CDR3 regions was done by immunoSEQ multiplex PCR using 35 Vbeta forward primers and 13 Jbeta reverse primers.

Measured from the cysteine to the phenylalanine, the CDR3 is 13 residues long. The retained sequence is limited to the CDR3, 39 bases, with the frame set at the first base. V is clipped by 1 base and J by 5 bases, and the sequence between their germline boundaries is 7 bases long. As encoded in the germline V gene, CDR1 is SGHTA while CDR2 is FQGNSA. Receptors were amplified or captured by the immunoSEQ multiplex PCR assay. RNA was extracted from all samples and reverse transcribed into cDNA, which served as template for TCR sequencing. First-strand cDNA was synthesized using SuperScript III with a 2:1 mix of oligo-dT and random hexamers. A synthetic immune receptor repertoire was used to gauge amplification bias, and whatever bias remained was removed computationally. On the authors' methods: Raw reads were preprocessed to remove errors, and CDR3 was defined according to IMGT conventions as the region from the conserved cysteine to phenylalanine. Clonality was computed by normalizing Shannon entropy by log2 of the number of productive unique TCRs and subtracting the result from 1. Whether each scalp clone was CD4 or CD8 was inferred by checking scalp TCRbeta sequences against the CD4 and CD8 repertoires from sorted blood. TCRdb took this table from immuneACCESS and kept in-frame rearrangements with V and J called. Such tables lack part of the clones; where checked against another copy, unresolved V genes explain under half of the gap, and the rest is unexplained. V and J calls and clone size are copied from that table; D and trimming were computed from the DNA. Here the sample has some 180,000 clones; 53% occur a single time. 11% of the sample goes to the ten largest clones.

Taken with the paper, the label for time point translates to: around 24 weeks on oral tofacitinib. The intended sense of this specimen's treatment or condition label: oral pan-JAK inhibitor, 5-10 mg twice daily. Lesional scalp punch biopsies and peripheral blood were obtained from alopecia areata patients. PBMCs were isolated by density centrifugation and stained for CD3, CD4 and CD8, after which CD4+ and CD8+ T cells were sorted on a FACSAria. The study at large found these results: Higher clonality and more expanded CD8+ clones were observed in lesional scalp than in normal scalp, particularly in alopecia totalis/universalis, a finding suggestive of antigenic drive. Because the treated cohort was small and had only one nonresponder, larger studies are needed to examine links between baseline CD8+ expansion and response. Unlike mouse skin, where gammadelta T cells dominate, normal human skin contains resident alphabeta T cells that get sequenced too, which complicates analysis of the scalp TCR repertoire. Tofacitinib significantly lowered scalp clonality and the number of expanded CD8+ clones among the top 100 scalp clones. Many expanded lesional clones persisted in scalp and blood during tofacitinib treatment, which may partly explain relapse after stopping treatment. Shared TCR sequences between patients were less evident than in mice, which may be partly attributable to HLA diversity in the patient population.

In its sample, this clone was seen once. Its specific antigen is unknown. Nothing much larger sits one base from this clone, and base qualities are not available. Specimen: CD8+ T cells sorted from blood, collected at week 24, from a patient treated with tofacitinib. The sequence came from a human donor with alopecia areata. Recombination linked TRBV7-2 to TRBJ2-3; confidence is insufficient to name the D gene. The bases are TGTGCCAGCAGCTTAGTTGCGGTAGATACGCAGTATTTT. It translates to CASSLVAVDTQYF.